Listed here is a single T cell receptor (beta chain). Its antigen remains unknown. This sample is part of a study of T cell repertoires in cytomegalovirus infection. Whole-study context: Shared public TCR beta signatures pointed to both CMV infection and a matching HLA type.

Regarding the study as a whole: Within the response measured ex vivo, HLA-C-restricted CMV-specific TCR beta clonotypes were dominant. Accumulated public TCR beta family frequency recognized individuals carrying CMV together with the relevant HLA.

J gave up 0 bases and V 2 bases, and 9 bases lay outside the gene matches. The CDR3 is 18 residues long. The germline V gene has CDR1 LNHNV and CDR2 YYDKDF (reference sequence). TCRdb ran MiXCR on the reads and lists one entry per CDR3 protein. The table has approximately 140,000 distinct CDR3 sequences, 6.5% seen once. Input material: PBMCs. This receptor was obtained from a human donor in good health (CMV status not recorded). Some clones in this sample may be carry-over from other donors' samples. The chain employs TRBV15 and TRBJ1-1, with TRBD1 matching over 10 bases. CDR3 residues: CATSRRWDRGLVNTEAFF. CDR3 sequence (DNA): TGTGCCACCAGCAGAAGATGGGACAGGGGTCTGGTGAACACTGAAGCTTTCTTT.